These 15 T cell receptor beta chains share one sample of origin, sequenced in a study of cytomegalovirus exposure and HLA in healthy donors. Assay used: immunoSEQ multiplex PCR; TCRdb lists only in-frame clones, some missing. The sample carries over 100,000 clones, around 89% recorded once. Sequenced: PBMCs. These receptor sequences come from a woman between 18 and 30 years old in good health and CMV-seropositive.

This clone was counted between two and nine times. The rearrangement links TRBV19 to TRBJ1-3, with D unclear. V lost 10 bases to trimming and J lost 4 bases, with 14 bases between them. The CDR3 totals 13 residues. Germline assignment: CDR1 LNHDA and CDR2 SQIVND (reference sequence). In nucleotides, the CDR3 is TGTGCCACCGGACTAGGCAAGGGAAACACCATATATTTT. Encoded protein: CATGLGKGNTIYF.

The chain couples TRBV2 to TRBJ2-7, with TRBD1 identical over 8 bases. The trim removed 3 bases at V and 3 bases at J, leaving 4 bases unmatched. This CDR3 is 14 amino acids long. Germline V lookup: CDR1 SNHLY, CDR2 FYNNEI. CDR3: CASSDGQGGYEQYF. The DNA for the CDR3 is TGTGCCAGCAGTGATGGACAGGGAGGCTACGAGCAGTACTTC.

This clone came up a few times. The chain links TRBV7-9 to TRBJ2-7; TRBD1 matches at 8 bases. The CDR3 has 14 amino acids. Germline CDR1 SEHNR, CDR2 FQNEAQ (reference sequence). V was clipped by 5 bases and J by 10 bases; unmatched bases: 13. For the CDR3, the DNA is TGTGCCAGCAGCCGAACTGGGACAGGCCAAGATCAGTACTTC. Amino acid sequence: CASSRTGTGQDQYF.

This clone has only one observation. The chain carries TRBV6-1 and TRBJ1-2; TRBD1 is a possible D gene (5 bases). The CDR3 totals 12 residues. In germline, CDR1 is MNHNS, CDR2 SASEGT. Trimming shortened V by 10 bases and J by 1 base, and 10 bases separated the two germline ends. The CDR3 DNA is TGTGCCACCCTGACAGTTAACTATGGCTACACCTTC. This translates into CATLTVNYGYTF.

V is TRBV28 and J is TRBJ1-2; TRBD1 agrees at 9 bases. Trimming cost V 4 bases and J 7 bases; bases outside gene matches: 19. The CDR3 is 18 amino acids. CDR1 and CDR2 (germline): MDHEN, SYDVKM. CDR3 region: CASSYVDSYRTGAFGYTF. CDR3 coding DNA: TGTGCCAGCAGTTATGTCGACAGCTACCGGACAGGGGCCTTTGGCTACACCTTC.

The J gene is TRBJ2-5, the V gene TRBV18; 9 positions agree with TRBD1. In germline, CDR1 is KGHSH, CDR2 LQKENI. The CDR3 is 14 residues long. J was trimmed by 5 bases and V by 3 bases; bases with no gene match: 4. This chain's CDR3 is CASSPGQGWETQYF. Here the CDR3 DNA reads TGTGCCAGCTCACCCGGACAGGGGTGGGAGACCCAGTACTTC.

V usage is TRBV28 and J usage is TRBJ1-1, with D possibly TRBD1 on 6 matching bases. CDR3 length equals 15 residues. The V gene's germline CDR1 is MDHEN and CDR2 SYDVKM. Trimming stripped 1 base from V and 4 bases from J, with 13 bases between. The CDR3 is CASSLSEGGSTEAFF. CDR3 nucleotide sequence: TGTGCCAGCAGTTTATCCGAGGGGGGGAGCACTGAAGCTTTCTTT. Full variable domain (outside the CDR3, taken from reference TRBV28 and TRBJ1-1): DVKVTQSSRYLVKRTGEKVFLECVQDMDHENMFWYRQDPGLGLRLIYFSYDVKMKEKGDIPEGYSVSREKKERFSLILESASTNQTSMYLCASSLSEGGSTEAFFGQGTRLTVV.

In its sample, this clone was seen a few times. The chain combines TRBV6-1 with TRBJ2-3, with D perhaps matching TRBD1 (6 bases). This CDR3 region has 14 residues. CDR1 is MNHNS, CDR2 SASEGT, per germline. The V end was cut by 5 bases, the J end by 1 base, with 10 bases between. The DNA of the CDR3 is TGTGCCAGCAGTTTCACAGGGCGCACAGATACGCAGTATTTT. Residues: CASSFTGRTDTQYF.

This clone was observed once. This chain links TRBV2 with TRBJ1-6, with TRBD1 as a possible D gene (6 bases). The germline gives CDR1 SNHLY, CDR2 FYNNEI. The CDR3 is made up of 15 amino acids. The V gene lost 4 bases and the J gene lost 4 bases, with 11 bases spanning the gap. The CDR3 protein is CASSVGQSYNSPLHF. DNA of the CDR3: TGTGCCAGCAGTGTAGGACAGTCTTATAATTCACCCCTCCACTTT. Supplemented by reference TRBV2 and TRBJ1-6, the full variable domain reads EPEVTQTPSHQVTQMGQEVILRCVPISNHLYFYWYRQILGQKVEFLVSFYNNEISEKSEIFDDQFSVERPDGSNFTLKIRSTKLEDSAMYFCASSVGQSYNSPLHFGNGTRLTVT.

The chain couples TRBV6-1 to TRBJ1-2; D is possibly TRBD1 (5 bases). The CDR3 runs to 16 residues. Germline CDR1 and CDR2: MNHNS and SASEGT. V dropped 4 bases and J dropped 0 bases, with 15 bases sitting between them. Written as DNA, the CDR3 is TGTGCCAGCAGTGGGGCCAGGGAGGGAGCTAACTATGGCTACACCTTC. Encoded protein: CASSGAREGANYGYTF.

There are a few counts of this clone. The V gene is TRBV19, the J gene TRBJ1-5, with D uncertain. The CDR3 sequence is 15 residues long. Trimming removed 7 bases from V and 3 bases from J, with 16 bases in between. Germline CDR1 is LNHDA and CDR2 is SQIVND (reference sequence). The CDR3, as DNA: TGTGCCAGTAAGTACGAGGGTGAAAACAATCAGCCCCAGCATTTT. Translating it yields CASKYEGENNQPQHF.

The CDR3 loop reads CASSPTQVFYEQYF. The DNA for the CDR3 is TGTGCCAGCAGCCCAACACAGGTTTTTTACGAGCAGTACTTC. The rearrangement links TRBV7-6 to TRBJ2-7, with a tentative D call TRBD1 (5 bases). The germline V and J ends were trimmed by 5 bases and 4 bases, with 15 bases remaining between them. The CDR3 has 14 amino acids. The germline gives CDR1 SGHVS, CDR2 FNYEAQ.

V usage is TRBV13 and J usage is TRBJ2-4; no clear D. The germline V and J ends were trimmed by 0 bases and 0 bases, with 6 bases remaining between them. The germline CDR1 and CDR2 sequences are PRHDT and FYEKMQ (reference sequence). The CDR3 sequence is 15 residues long. The CDR3 region has the DNA TGTGCCAGCAGCTTAGGTGCAGGAGCCAAAAACATTCAGTACTTC. This codes for CASSLGAGAKNIQYF. The full variable domain, rest sourced from reference TRBV13 and TRBJ2-4, is AAGVIQSPRHLIKEKRETATLKCYPIPRHDTVYWYQQGPGQDPQFLISFYEKMQSDKGSIPDRFSAQQFSDYHSELNMSSLELGDSALYFCASSLGAGAKNIQYFGAGTRLSVL.

The V and J genes are TRBV19 and TRBJ2-2, with D perhaps TRBD1 (5 bases). CDR1 and CDR2 (germline): LNHDA, SQIVND (reference sequence). The length of the CDR3 is 14 residues. Between the trimmed V and J ends, which lost 7 bases and 3 bases, there was a span of 12 bases. CDR3 amino acids: CASTIGHHTGELFF. The CDR3 region has the DNA TGTGCCAGTACTATCGGACACCACACCGGGGAGCTGTTTTTT.

This chain links TRBV27 with TRBJ2-7, with 7 bases identical to TRBD1. The CDR3 totals 15 residues. Germline assignment: CDR1 MNHEY and CDR2 SMNVEV (reference sequence). V shed 6 bases and J 3 bases; nucleotides not matched to a gene: 11. The CDR3 reads CASRIGQAGFYEQYF. Here the CDR3 DNA reads TGTGCCAGCAGAATCGGACAGGCAGGGTTCTACGAGCAGTACTTC.